The text below deals with one TCR beta chain. Its antigen is unknown. The data stem from a study of T cells in Graves' hyperthyroidism and ophthalmopathy. V was pared by 4 bases and J by 2 bases, with 5 bases of the junction left unmatched. This CDR3 contains 15 residues. Germline-derived CDR1 and CDR2 are MNHEY and SVGAGI. General study results and limits: Patients with ophthalmopathy were separated from those with stable hyperthyroidism by a 13 V-J model. Most thyroid clonotypes expanded above 0.001 were also detected in blood.

Researchers amplified the TCR beta CDR3 regions from RNA transcripts. TCR CDR3 underwent first-round RT-PCR with the HTBI primer set. TCRdb reanalysed the multiplex PCR reads using MiXCR and keeps one entry per CDR3 protein. The sample lists about 580,000 distinct CDR3 sequences, 46% occurring once. Uncontrolled infection, other autoimmune disease, pregnancy or lactation barred patients from enrollment. Thyroid ultrasound and orbital computed tomography, with clinical symptoms and serum thyroxine and TRAb, informed diagnoses. The clonotype comes from a woman between 18 and 30 years old with Graves' hyperthyroidism. J is TRBJ2-7 and V is TRBV6-5, with 10 nucleotides matching TRBD2. Sequencing was performed on peripheral blood or thyroid tissue (not recorded which). CDR3 protein: CASSLTSGAPYEQYF. CDR3 sequence (DNA): TGTGCCAGCAGTTTAACTAGCGGGGCCCCCTACGAGCAGTACTTC.